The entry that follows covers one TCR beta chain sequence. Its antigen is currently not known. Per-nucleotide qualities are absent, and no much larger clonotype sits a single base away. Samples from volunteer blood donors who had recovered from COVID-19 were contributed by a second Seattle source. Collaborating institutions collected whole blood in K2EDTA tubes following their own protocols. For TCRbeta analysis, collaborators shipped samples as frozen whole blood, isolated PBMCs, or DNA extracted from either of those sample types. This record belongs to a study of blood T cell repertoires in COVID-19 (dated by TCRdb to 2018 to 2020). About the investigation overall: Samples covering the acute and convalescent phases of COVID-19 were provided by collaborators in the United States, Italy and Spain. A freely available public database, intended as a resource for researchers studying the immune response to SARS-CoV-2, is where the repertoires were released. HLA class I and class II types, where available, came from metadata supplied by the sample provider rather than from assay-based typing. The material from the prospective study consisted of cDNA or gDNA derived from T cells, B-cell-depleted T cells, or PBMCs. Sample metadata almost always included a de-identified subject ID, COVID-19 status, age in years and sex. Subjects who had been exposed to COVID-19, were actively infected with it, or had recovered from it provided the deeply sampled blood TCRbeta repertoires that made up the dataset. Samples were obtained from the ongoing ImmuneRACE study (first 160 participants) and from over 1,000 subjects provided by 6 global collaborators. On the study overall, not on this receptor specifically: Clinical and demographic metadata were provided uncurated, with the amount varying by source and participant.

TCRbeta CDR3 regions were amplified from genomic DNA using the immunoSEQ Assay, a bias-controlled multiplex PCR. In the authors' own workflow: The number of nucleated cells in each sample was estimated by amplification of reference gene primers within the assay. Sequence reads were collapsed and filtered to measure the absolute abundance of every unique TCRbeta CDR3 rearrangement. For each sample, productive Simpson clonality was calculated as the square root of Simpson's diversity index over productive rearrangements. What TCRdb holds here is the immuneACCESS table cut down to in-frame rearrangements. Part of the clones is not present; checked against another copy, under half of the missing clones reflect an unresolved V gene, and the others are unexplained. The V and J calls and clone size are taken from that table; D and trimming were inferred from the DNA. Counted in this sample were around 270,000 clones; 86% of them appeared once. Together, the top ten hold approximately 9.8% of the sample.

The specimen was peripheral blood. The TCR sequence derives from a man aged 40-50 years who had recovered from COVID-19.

The sequenced DNA is TGCGCCAGCAGCTTACGGGGCGGGAACCAAGAGACCCAGTACTTC. It is translated as CASSLRGGNQETQYF. This sequence uses TRBV5-1 and TRBJ2-5; perhaps TRBD2 is the D gene, with 6 bases matching. From its cysteine to its phenylalanine, the CDR3 spans 15 amino acids. Here the CDR3 DNA is all that survives: 45 bases in frame from base 1. Trimming at the junction amounts to 2 bases on V and 0 bases on J, and the germline ends lie 11 bases apart. The germline V gene encodes CDR1 SGHRS and CDR2 YFSETQ.